A selection of T cell receptor beta chains follows, all from one sample in a study of blood T cell repertoires in COVID-19. Only in-frame clones appear in the TCRdb table, and some are missing; sequencing was by immunoSEQ multiplex PCR. The table lists approximately 41,000 clones, 88% of them singletons. The specimen sequenced was peripheral blood. Receptors were obtained from a human donor in a cohort sampled during active COVID-19. Each CDR3 is given with its conserved first and last residue. The order of the fields is clone size, J gene, V gene, D gene, CDR3 protein, CDR3 DNA. A D gene is named only where the DNA matches it firmly. Expanded clones get a size class; other rows say once, few or many, or leave the size out.

once,TRBJ2-7,TRBV7-2,TRBD1,CASSLRIRGQVPAHEQYF,TGTGCCAGCAGCTTAAGAATCAGGGGACAGGTTCCAGCCCACGAGCAGTACTTC
.,TRBJ2-7,TRBV11-2,.,CASSPVGRSWAGYEQYF,TGTGCCAGCAGCCCAGTGGGGAGATCATGGGCGGGCTACGAGCAGTACTTC
.,TRBJ2-1,TRBV11-3,TRBD2,CASSSGLAGGYNEQFF,TGTGCCAGCAGTTCTGGACTAGCGGGAGGATACAATGAGCAGTTCTTC
.,TRBJ1-2,TRBV18,TRBD1,CASSPTGQANPYYGYTF,TGTGCCAGCTCACCAACAGGACAGGCGAACCCATACTATGGCTACACCTTC
.,TRBJ2-7,TRBV21-1,.,CASREETDLEQYF,TGTGCCAGCAGGGAGGAAACGGACCTAGAGCAGTACTTC
.,TRBJ2-5,TRBV4-1,TRBD2,CASSPGLAGGPKETQYF,TGCGCCAGCAGCCCCGGACTAGCGGGAGGGCCAAAAGAGACCCAGTACTTC
.,TRBJ2-1,TRBV4-1,TRBD1,CASSQDWDLTGNEQFF,TGCGCCAGCAGCCAAGATTGGGACCTGACAGGGAATGAGCAGTTCTTC
.,TRBJ1-1,TRBV24-1,.,CATSEARNTEAFF,TGTGCCACCAGTGAGGCCAGGAACACTGAAGCTTTCTTT
few,TRBJ2-7,TRBV10-3,.,CAISELGSGWPYEQYF,TGTGCCATCAGTGAGTTGGGCTCAGGGTGGCCCTACGAGCAGTACTTC
.,TRBJ2-1,TRBV9,TRBD1,CASSVAGTDYNEQFF,TGTGCCAGCAGCGTAGCCGGGACAGACTACAATGAGCAGTTCTTC
.,TRBJ2-2,TRBV27,TRBD2,CASSFSTSGTFTGELFF,TGTGCCAGCTCTTTTTCTACTAGCGGAACCTTCACCGGGGAGCTGTTTTTT
.,TRBJ1-2,TRBV27,TRBD1,CASGQGNYGYTF,TGTGCCAGCGGACAGGGGAACTATGGCTACACCTTC
.,TRBJ1-1,TRBV12-3/TRBV12-4,.,CASSRGWNTEAFF,TGTGCCAGCAGTCGGGGGTGGAACACTGAAGCTTTCTTT
.,TRBJ2-7,TRBV6-6,TRBD2,CASCGEGEQYF,TGTGCCAGCTGTGGGGAGGGTGAGCAGTACTTC
.,TRBJ2-5,TRBV6-6,.,CASRKRQAGQETQYF,TGTGCCAGCAGGAAGAGACAGGCTGGCCAAGAGACCCAGTACTTC
once,TRBJ1-1,TRBV5-1,.,CASSGQTGSGTEAFF,TGCGCCAGCTCGGGGCAAACAGGGTCCGGGACTGAAGCTTTCTTT
once,TRBJ2-7,TRBV11-3,TRBD1,CASSPGQSYEQYF,TGTGCCAGCAGCCCGGGACAGTCCTACGAGCAGTACTTC
.,TRBJ1-1,TRBV6-5,TRBD1,CASSPGTGTNTEAFF,TGTGCCAGCAGTCCCGGGACAGGGACGAACACTGAAGCTTTCTTT
.,TRBJ2-3,TRBV7-3,TRBD2,CASSLGLAGDTQYF,TGTGCCAGCAGCTTGGGACTAGCGGGAGATACGCAGTATTTT
once,TRBJ2-1,TRBV28,TRBD2,CASSRGGRFLSNEQFF,TGTGCCAGCAGTCGGGGCGGGAGGTTTCTTTCGAATGAGCAGTTCTTC
.,TRBJ2-2,TRBV5-4,TRBD2,CASSLTAGGRNTGELFF,TGTGCCAGCAGCTTGACGGCGGGAGGACGTAACACCGGGGAGCTGTTTTTT
.,TRBJ2-3,TRBV27,.,CASRPHRGERTDTQYF,TGTGCCAGCAGACCCCACCGGGGAGAACGGACAGATACGCAGTATTTT
.,TRBJ1-1,TRBV10-3,.,CAISESTRRGPVATEAFF,TGTGCCATCAGTGAGTCTACTAGGAGGGGCCCGGTGGCCACTGAAGCTTTCTTT
few,TRBJ1-6,TRBV6-2/TRBV6-3,TRBD1,CASSSGQDFGASPLHF,TGTGCCAGCAGTTCGGGACAGGATTTTGGCGCGTCACCCCTCCACTTT
.,TRBJ2-7,TRBV27,TRBD2,CASSRQREAYEQYF,TGTGCCAGCAGCCGCCAGCGGGAGGCCTACGAGCAGTACTTC
.,TRBJ2-1,TRBV12-3/TRBV12-4,.,CASSLLAQNEQFF,TGTGCCAGCAGTTTATTGGCACAGAATGAGCAGTTCTTC
.,TRBJ2-1,TRBV13,TRBD1,CASSFGALGGHEQFF,TGTGCCAGCAGCTTTGGCGCCTTAGGGGGCCATGAGCAGTTCTTC
once,TRBJ2-2,TRBV3-1/TRBV3-2,.,CASSRGGPERANTGELFF,TGTGCCAGCAGCCGGGGTGGCCCGGAGCGGGCTAACACCGGGGAGCTGTTTTTT
.,TRBJ2-7,TRBV7-9,.,CASSSIRGGEYEQYF,TGTGCCAGCAGCTCGATTAGGGGCGGGGAATACGAGCAGTACTTC
.,TRBJ1-2,TRBV27,.,CASSPPRGSYTF,TGTGCCAGCAGTCCTCCTAGAGGTAGCTACACCTTC
.,TRBJ2-3,TRBV9,TRBD2,CASSEGSGRALTDTQYF,TGTGCCAGCAGCGAGGGAAGCGGGAGGGCCCTCACAGATACGCAGTATTTT
.,TRBJ2-7,TRBV30,.,CAWSVSGAYEQYF,TGTGCCTGGAGTGTATCCGGGGCCTACGAGCAGTACTTC
.,TRBJ2-6,TRBV28,.,CASIPAGVGANVLTF,TGTGCCAGCATCCCTGCCGGTGTTGGGGCCAACGTCCTGACTTTC
.,TRBJ1-1,TRBV19,.,CASSILGAAEAFF,TGTGCCAGTAGTATTTTGGGGGCCGCTGAAGCTTTCTTT
.,TRBJ2-1,TRBV27,.,CASSLSGSSYNEQFF,TGTGCCAGCAGTTTATCAGGGAGCTCCTACAATGAGCAGTTCTTC